This T cell receptor beta chain was sequenced in a study of CD8 T cells in ankylosing spondylitis. Study observations and caveats: Earlier authors reported some of these motif variants in reactive arthritis synovial fluid and blood.

TCRdb redid the calling of the 5' RACE reads with MiXCR, one entry per CDR3 protein. The data hold about 250,000 distinct CDR3 sequences, with 18% observed a single time. Looked up from germline, CDR1 is SQVTM and CDR2 is ANQGSEA. J was trimmed by 10 bases and V by 1 base; bases with no gene match: 4. The CDR3 spans 12 residues. Only a few counts were recorded for this clonotype. Its antigen remains unknown. The sample taken for sequencing was blood, either unsorted or a sorted T cell fraction (not recorded which). This sequence joins TRBV29-1 and TRBJ2-1, with 7 bases lining up with TRBD2. This receptor was taken from a male donor with ankylosing spondylitis or in good health (not recorded which). CDR3 coding DNA: TGCAGCGTTGAAGCGACTAGCAGCGAGCAGTTCTTC. It codes for CSVEATSSEQFF.